Included here is one T cell receptor (beta chain) sequence, with context. TCRdb itself ran the 5' RACE reads through MiXCR, one entry per CDR3 protein. The sample holds tens of thousands of distinct CDR3 sequences, around 12% seen once. Time point in this sample: sample taken at primary tumor resection. The donors comprised around 76 untreated early-stage non-small cell lung cancer patients. These data belong to a study of spatial heterogeneity in lung cancer. The length of the CDR3 is 17 residues. Germline loops: CDR1 LGHDT, CDR2 YNNKEL (reference sequence). Trimming took 0 bases from V and 7 from J; bases not matched to a gene: 7.

The chain links TRBV3-1 to TRBJ2-2; 11 bases are a match to TRBD1. The TCR sequence derives from a male donor with early-stage non-small cell lung cancer. The material sequenced was PBMCs, taken at surgery. The CDR3 DNA follows: TGTGCCAGCAGCCAAGATGGATGGACAGGGGGCAACGGGGAGCTGTTTTTT. Translation gives CASSQDGWTGGNGELFF.